The 32 T cell receptor beta chains in this list originate from one sample, sequenced in a study of cytomegalovirus exposure and HLA in healthy donors. The PCR contained 60 Vbeta and 13 Jbeta primers. TCRdb's copy holds only in-frame clones and misses some; the assay was immunoSEQ multiplex PCR. Here the sample spans 150,000 to 200,000 clones, approximately 88% being singletons. The sample consisted of PBMCs. All receptors derive from a boy aged 2 to 10 in good health and CMV-seronegative.

The CDR3 loop reads CASSAQNTQTGEFHEQYF. The CDR3 coding sequence is TGTGCCAGCAGTGCTCAAAACACGCAGACAGGGGAATTCCACGAGCAGTACTTC. The V and J genes are TRBV2 and TRBJ2-7, with 8 positions matching TRBD1. Per the germline V gene, CDR1 is SNHLY and CDR2 is FYNNEI. V was pared by 4 bases and J by 5 bases, with 19 bases of the junction left unmatched. There are 18 residues in the CDR3.

The chain couples TRBV9 to TRBJ1-2, with D possibly TRBD1 on 5 matching bases. This CDR3 has 14 amino acids. V was shortened by 0 bases and J by 4 bases, with 10 bases between the two germline ends. Germline CDR1 and CDR2: SGDLS and YYNGEE. The CDR3 is CASSVGETVYGYTF. CDR3 sequence (DNA): TGTGCCAGCAGCGTAGGAGAGACAGTCTATGGCTACACCTTC.

This CDR3 is CASTNRGLSNGYTF. The CDR3 DNA reads TGTGCCAGCACCAACAGGGGGCTATCTAATGGCTACACCTTC. The J gene is TRBJ1-2, the V gene TRBV2, with 9 bases identical to TRBD1. J lost 6 bases, V lost 7 bases, and 9 bases had no gene match. CDR3 size: 14 residues. Per germline, CDR1 SNHLY and CDR2 FYNNEI.

This chain connects TRBV7-9 to TRBJ1-2, with D perhaps TRBD1 (6 bases). Trimming took 4 bases from V and 7 from J, leaving 19 bases between them. The germline CDR1 and CDR2 sequences are SEHNR and FQNEAQ (reference sequence). CDR3 length: 15 residues. This chain's CDR3 is CASSWGGDRPSGYTF. DNA of the CDR3: TGTGCCAGCAGCTGGGGGGGTGACAGGCCCTCTGGCTACACCTTC.

The CDR3: CASSVGLTADTQYF. In DNA form, the CDR3 reads TGCGCCAGCAGCGTAGGACTGACGGCGGATACGCAGTATTTT. The V and J genes are TRBV5-1 and TRBJ2-3; a possible D gene is TRBD2 (5 bases). Germline values: CDR1 SGHRS, CDR2 YFSETQ. The CDR3 length is 14 residues. V lost 4 bases and J 6 bases, leaving 15 bases between the germline ends.

The chain recombines TRBV9 with TRBJ1-1; D is unclear. Trimming took off 3 bases at V and 1 base at J, with 13 bases between the two ends. The CDR3 contains 15 residues. CDR1 SGDLS and CDR2 YYNGEE come from the germline V gene. The CDR3 sequence is CASSAEGFRNTEAFF. In nucleotides, the CDR3 is TGTGCCAGCAGCGCGGAGGGTTTTAGGAACACTGAAGCTTTCTTT. Full variable domain (remainder filled in from reference TRBV9 and TRBJ1-1): DSGVTQTPKHLITATGQRVTLRCSPRSGDLSVYWYQQSLDQGLQFLIQYYNGEERAKGNILERFSAQQFPDLHSELNLSSLELGDSALYFCASSAEGFRNTEAFFGQGTRLTVV.

This chain connects TRBV29-1 to TRBJ2-5; maybe TRBD1 (5 bases). Germline V gene data show CDR1 as SQVTM and CDR2 as ANQGSEA. The CDR3 length is 13 residues. V dropped 6 bases and J dropped 2 bases, with 13 bases sitting between them. CDR3 sequence: CSVLRQTQETQYF. DNA for the CDR3: TGCAGCGTCCTGCGACAGACACAAGAGACCCAGTACTTC.

This clone was observed once. The chain joins TRBV15 to TRBJ2-1; no firm D call. V shed 0 bases and J shed 0 bases, with 3 bases lying between them. The CDR3 extends over 14 amino acids. Germline CDR1 reads LNHNV; CDR2 reads YYDKDF (reference sequence). CDR3 DNA sequence: TGTGCCACCAGCAGAGACCTCTCCTACAATGAGCAGTTCTTC. Protein sequence: CATSRDLSYNEQFF.

The genes are TRBV19 and TRBJ2-2, with TRBD1 identical over 9 bases. V lost 7 bases and J lost 3; bases outside the gene matches: 3. The CDR3 is made up of 14 amino acids. Germline V CDR1 and CDR2: LNHDA, SQIVND (reference sequence). The CDR3 DNA follows: TGTGCCAGTACGGGACAGGGTTACACCGGGGAGCTGTTTTTT. This sequence encodes CASTGQGYTGELFF.

The chain has TRBV11-3 and TRBJ2-1; possible D gene TRBD1, 6 bases. Looked up from germline, CDR1 is SGHNT and CDR2 is YENEEA. V lost 4 bases and J 5 bases, leaving 9 bases between the germline ends. The CDR3 runs 13 residues. CDR3 sequence (DNA): TGTGCCAGCAGCTCCAGACAGGACAATGAGCAGTTCTTC. Translating it yields CASSSRQDNEQFF.

The chain employs TRBV2 and TRBJ2-5; D is perhaps TRBD1 (5 bases). The length of the CDR3 is 14 residues. CDR1 is SNHLY and CDR2 is FYNNEI in the germline V gene. V shed 8 bases and J shed 5 bases, with 18 bases lying between them. For the CDR3, the DNA is TGTGCCAGCCGCGCCAGGCCAGGGTCCGAGACCCAGTACTTC. Its protein product is CASRARPGSETQYF.

The chain is built from TRBV5-4 and TRBJ1-1; D call uncertain. V was cut by 6 bases and J by 1 base, with 13 bases left in between. The CDR3 is 14 amino acids. Per germline, CDR1 SGHNT and CDR2 YYREEE (reference sequence). The chain's CDR3 is CASTRRAENTEAFF. The CDR3 nucleotides are TGTGCCAGCACCAGGAGGGCGGAGAACACTGAAGCTTTCTTT. Full variable domain (remainder filled in from reference TRBV5-4 and TRBJ1-1): ETGVTQSPTHLIKTRGQQVTLRCSSQSGHNTVSWYQQALGQGPQFIFQYYREEENGRGNFPPRFSGLQFPNYSSELNVNALELDDSALYLCASTRRAENTEAFFGQGTRLTVV.

As to this clone: Other DNA sequences within the sample encode an identical CDR3. This chain connects TRBV30 to TRBJ2-6; D is undetermined. Germline V gives CDR1 GTSNPN, CDR2 SVGIG (reference sequence). The CDR3 has 13 amino acids. Trimming removed 3 bases at V and 0 bases at J, with 3 bases between. CDR3 in amino acids: CAWSGSGANVLTF. The CDR3 coding sequence is TGTGCCTGGAGCGGCTCTGGGGCCAACGTCCTGACTTTC.

The V gene is TRBV4-3, the J gene TRBJ2-3, with D possibly TRBD1 on 5 matching bases. V gave up 0 bases and J gave up 4 bases, with 5 bases separating them. The germline V gene encodes CDR1 LGHNA and CDR2 YSLEER. The CDR3 length is 13 residues. The CDR3 reads CASSQETADTQYF. CDR3 DNA sequence: TGCGCCAGCAGCCAAGAGACAGCAGATACGCAGTATTTT.

This clone was recorded only once. The chain is built from TRBV9 and TRBJ2-3, with 12 bases matching TRBD2. The junction had 6 bases not matched to a gene; V was cut back by 2 bases and J by 5 bases. CDR1 is SGDLS, CDR2 YYNGEE, per germline. CDR3 length equals 16 residues. CDR3 sequence reads: CASSVSSGGAIDTQYF. The CDR3 DNA is TGTGCCAGCAGCGTTTCTAGCGGGGGGGCAATAGATACGCAGTATTTT.

The gene calls are TRBV19 and TRBJ1-5; 10 nucleotides line up with TRBD1. The V segment lost 3 bases and the J segment 4 bases; nucleotides outside the gene matches: 9. The CDR3 spans 17 residues. Germline CDR1 reads LNHDA; CDR2 reads SQIVND (reference sequence). CDR3 protein: CASSIAGTGAQNQPQHF. The CDR3 bases are TGTGCCAGTAGTATCGCCGGGACAGGGGCCCAAAATCAGCCCCAGCATTTT.

The chain links TRBV12-5 to TRBJ1-2; 9 nucleotides align to TRBD1. The ends lost 7 bases at V and 0 bases at J; junction bases unmatched: 9. CDR1 and CDR2 from the germline V gene are LGHNT and FRNRAP. CDR3 length: 16 amino acids. The CDR3 is CASDRAGTGSNYGYTF. CDR3 nucleotides: TGTGCTAGTGACAGGGCGGGGACAGGGTCTAACTATGGCTACACCTTC.

The chain recombines TRBV10-3 with TRBJ1-1, with D perhaps matching TRBD1 (5 bases). Germline V gene sequence: CDR1 ENHRY, CDR2 SYGVKD. V lost 2 bases and J 5 bases, leaving 9 bases between the germline ends. The CDR3 runs to 13 residues. CDR3 nucleotide sequence: TGTGCCATCAGTGAGAAGTCAGGGACTGAAGCTTTCTTT. Translated: CAISEKSGTEAFF.

The V call is TRBV4-3, the J call TRBJ2-5; 10 nucleotides align to TRBD2. The CDR3 extends over 15 amino acids. Germline V lookup: CDR1 LGHNA, CDR2 YSLEER. V dropped 3 bases and J dropped 1; count of bases not matched to a gene: 2. The CDR3 loop reads CASSHSSGSQETQYF. As DNA, the CDR3 is TGCGCCAGCAGCCACTCTAGCGGGAGCCAAGAGACCCAGTACTTC.

The rearrangement links TRBV5-8 to TRBJ2-1, with TRBD2 matching 16 bases. Germline-derived CDR1 and CDR2 are SGHTS and YDEGEE. V dropped 4 bases and J dropped 8; count of bases not matched to a gene: 9. This CDR3 comprises 17 residues. This CDR3 reads CASSPRGLAGGSHEQFF. The CDR3 DNA is TGTGCCAGCAGCCCGAGGGGACTAGCGGGAGGGAGCCATGAGCAGTTCTTC.

V is TRBV7-6 and J is TRBJ1-1; D is ambiguous. The CDR3 is 16 residues long. Germline CDR1 reads SGHVS; CDR2 reads FNYEAQ. The V end lost 5 bases, the J end lost 2 bases, and 18 bases lay between the germline ends. The CDR3 sequence: CASSPLLAGPNTEAFF. Here the CDR3 DNA reads TGTGCCAGCAGCCCACTGCTTGCAGGCCCCAACACTGAAGCTTTCTTT. Combining the CDR3 with reference TRBV7-6 and TRBJ1-1 gives the whole variable domain GAGVSQSPRYKVTKRGQDVALRCDPISGHVSLYWYRQALGQGPEFLTYFNYEAQQDKSGLPNDRFSAERPEGSISTLTIQRTEQRDSAMYRCASSPLLAGPNTEAFFGQGTRLTVV.

The V gene is TRBV19, the J gene TRBJ1-1, with D maybe TRBD1 (6 bases). CDR1 and CDR2 (germline): LNHDA, SQIVND (reference sequence). V was cut by 5 bases and J by 3 bases, with 16 bases left in between. The CDR3 runs to 15 residues. As DNA, the CDR3 is TGTGCCAGTAGTCCTCAACAGGGTTCGGACACTGAAGCTTTCTTT. It specifies CASSPQQGSDTEAFF.

This clone was observed a handful of times. The chain employs TRBV29-1 and TRBJ2-1, with TRBD2 matching over 8 bases. V was pared by 3 bases and J by 5 bases, with 21 bases of the junction left unmatched. Germline V gene lookup returns CDR1 SQVTM and CDR2 ANQGSEA. The CDR3 loop spans 19 amino acids. The CDR3 region is CSVDGRGLGFIAGNNEQFF. The DNA of the CDR3 is TGCAGCGTTGATGGGAGGGGGTTAGGGTTTATAGCGGGAAACAATGAGCAGTTCTTC.

In DNA, the CDR3 is TGTGCCAGCAGTGAGCTGCGGGACGGCACCGGGGAGCTGTTTTTT. This gives the protein CASSELRDGTGELFF. This rearrangement joins TRBV6-1 to TRBJ2-2; weak D call: TRBD2 (6 bases). Germline V gene lookup returns CDR1 MNHNS and CDR2 SASEGT. The germline V and J ends were trimmed by 3 bases and 4 bases, with 12 bases remaining between them. The CDR3 loop spans 15 amino acids.

Turning to this clone: Germline and junction disagree at one end, which may indicate a read error. V is TRBV9 and J is TRBJ2-3; D gene uncertain. This CDR3 is 12 amino acids long. The V gene's germline CDR1 is SGDLS and CDR2 YYNGEE. CDR3 bases: TGTGCCAGCAGCCGAATCGGAGATATGCAGTATTTT. Protein sequence: CASSRIGDMQYF.

The chain has TRBV5-4 and TRBJ1-1, with 10 nucleotides matching TRBD1. There are 16 residues in the CDR3. CDR1 and CDR2 from the germline V gene are SGHNT and YYREEE (reference sequence). V gave up 4 bases and J gave up 1 base; unmatched junction bases: 7. The CDR3 nucleotides are TGTGCCAGCAGCCCTTGGACAGGGGGACCGAACACTGAAGCTTTCTTT. This codes for CASSPWTGGPNTEAFF.

The chain combines TRBV29-1 with TRBJ2-5, with 8 bases lining up with TRBD2. The germline gives CDR1 SQVTM, CDR2 ANQGSEA. The ends lost 4 bases at V and 1 base at J; junction bases unmatched: 5. The CDR3 length is 14 residues. The CDR3 loop reads CSVGSGGAQETQYF. CDR3 nucleotides: TGCAGCGTTGGATCGGGGGGGGCCCAAGAGACCCAGTACTTC.

The chain's CDR3 is CAWSPLTGELFF. DNA of the CDR3: TGTGCCTGGAGTCCACTCACCGGGGAGCTGTTTTTT. This rearrangement joins TRBV30 to TRBJ2-2; no firm D call. CDR1 is GTSNPN, CDR2 SVGIG, per germline (reference sequence). The CDR3 loop spans 12 amino acids. Trimming stripped 2 bases from V and 4 bases from J, with 5 bases between.

This chain uses TRBV5-5 with TRBJ2-3; 8 bases map to TRBD2. The V and J ends lost 1 base and 0 bases, in that order; junction bases with no gene match: 4. Germline V gene sequence: CDR1 SGHKS, CDR2 YYEKEE (reference sequence). CDR3 length equals 16 residues. The CDR3 coding sequence is TGTGCCAGCAGCTTGCCGGGGGGGGTTAGCACAGATACGCAGTATTTT. It yields the protein CASSLPGGVSTDTQYF.

This clone occurred a few times. The chain has TRBV19 and TRBJ2-1, with 11 positions matching TRBD2. V lost 2 bases and J lost 3; bases outside the gene matches: 6. The CDR3 covers 17 residues. CDR1 is LNHDA, CDR2 SQIVND, per germline (reference sequence). CDR3 nucleotides: TGTGCCAGTAGTATAAGGGGTCTAGCGGGGGGCTACAATGAGCAGTTCTTC. This codes for CASSIRGLAGGYNEQFF.

The chain recombines TRBV14 with TRBJ2-1; TRBD2 might be the D (7 bases). The CDR3 extends over 16 amino acids. CDR1 is SGHDN, CDR2 FVKESK, per germline. V lost 6 bases and J 1 base, leaving 16 bases between the germline ends. The CDR3 DNA reads TGTGCCAGCAGACTAACCGGGGGGCGATCCTACAATGAGCAGTTCTTC. This codes for CASRLTGGRSYNEQFF.

The V and J genes are TRBV9 and TRBJ2-2, with D tentatively TRBD2 (6 bases). V was clipped by 10 bases and J by 2 bases, with 15 bases between them. The CDR3 has 14 residues. Germline V gene data show CDR1 as SGDLS and CDR2 as YYNGEE. The CDR3 here is CASQAGSNTGELFF. In nucleotides, the CDR3 is TGTGCCTCCCAAGCGGGTTCAAACACCGGGGAGCTGTTTTTT.